Listed here are 21 T cell receptor beta chains from one sample, sequenced in a study of cytomegalovirus exposure and HLA in healthy donors. Primers: 60 Vbeta forward and 13 Jbeta reverse. Sequencing was performed with immunoSEQ multiplex PCR; in TCRdb, only in-frame clones are kept and a portion is missing. Of some 180,000 clones in the sample, about 82% were seen once. Sequenced: PBMCs. Receptor source: a man aged 18 to 35 in good health and CMV-seronegative.

V gene TRBV6-5 combines with J gene TRBJ2-7, with 8 bases lining up with TRBD1. Per the germline V gene, CDR1 is MNHEY and CDR2 is SVGAGI. This CDR3 spans 12 amino acids. V trimming: 8 bases; J trimming: 2 bases; junction bases outside the gene matches: 2. The CDR3 reads CASGQGPYEQYF. CDR3 DNA sequence: TGTGCCAGCGGACAGGGCCCCTACGAGCAGTACTTC.

The gene calls are TRBV5-5 and TRBJ2-7; 10 positions match TRBD1. V was pared by 3 bases and J by 2 bases, with 5 bases of the junction left unmatched. From germline, CDR1 is SGHKS and CDR2 YYEKEE (reference sequence). The CDR3 length is 15 residues. The CDR3: CASSWTGGETYEQYF. In DNA form, the CDR3 reads TGTGCCAGCAGCTGGACAGGGGGAGAAACCTACGAGCAGTACTTC.

The chain employs TRBV27 and TRBJ2-2; 13 bases line up with TRBD2. Germline lookup yields CDR1 MNHEY and CDR2 SMNVEV (reference sequence). The CDR3 is 16 amino acids. The V segment lost 4 bases and the J segment 6 bases; nucleotides outside the gene matches: 5. CDR3 sequence: CASSSPLAGGPGELFF. CDR3 nucleotide sequence: TGTGCCAGCAGTTCCCCACTAGCGGGGGGGCCCGGGGAGCTGTTTTTT.

V gene TRBV5-1 combines with J gene TRBJ2-5, with 10 bases aligning to TRBD1. The J call may be in error: the DNA end matches TRBJ2-7 better. The germline V gene encodes CDR1 SGHRS and CDR2 YFSETQ. This CDR3 region has 16 residues. CDR3 in DNA: TGCGCCAGCAGCTTGATAATGGGACAGGGGTCCTACGAGCAGTACTTC. Its translation: CASSLIMGQGSYEQYF.

This clone was seen a few times. The J gene is TRBJ2-7, the V gene TRBV27, with D maybe TRBD1 (6 bases). Looked up from germline, CDR1 is MNHEY and CDR2 is SMNVEV (reference sequence). V was trimmed by 2 bases and J by 2 bases, leaving 10 bases between them. This CDR3 is 14 amino acids long. The CDR3 DNA reads as TGTGCCAGCAGTTTAAGGCCAGGGGCCTACGAGCAGTACTTC. Translating it yields CASSLRPGAYEQYF.

The chain combines TRBV5-1 with TRBJ2-7, with 7 bases identical to TRBD1. Germline lookup yields CDR1 SGHRS and CDR2 YFSETQ. The junction had 12 bases not matched to a gene; V was cut back by 3 bases and J by 6 bases. The CDR3 contains 15 residues. For the CDR3, the DNA is TGCGCCAGCAGCTCCGCTACCGGGACAGTCGGCGAGCAGTACTTC. Translating it yields CASSSATGTVGEQYF. Drawing the rest from reference TRBV5-1 and TRBJ2-7, the complete variable domain is KAGVTQTPRYLIKTRGQQVTLSCSPISGHRSVSWYQQTPGQGLQFLFEYFSETQRNKGNFPGRFSGRQFSNSRSEMNVSTLELGDSALYLCASSSATGTVGEQYFGPGTRLTVT.

This chain links TRBV7-9 with TRBJ1-6, with a possible D match to TRBD1 (6 bases). Germline V gene lookup returns CDR1 SEHNR and CDR2 FQNEAQ (reference sequence). V was trimmed by 4 bases and J by 3 bases, leaving 10 bases between them. CDR3 size: 15 residues. CDR3 sequence: CASSSQTGYNSPLHF. The CDR3, as DNA: TGTGCCAGCAGCTCACAGACAGGCTATAATTCACCCCTCCACTTT.

The chain joins TRBV9 to TRBJ2-7; TRBD2 matches at 11 bases. Germline V gene lookup returns CDR1 SGDLS and CDR2 YYNGEE. This CDR3 region has 15 residues. J lost 8 bases, V lost 10 bases, and 17 bases had no gene match. The CDR3 is CAAPRGLADKGKQYF. CDR3 DNA: TGTGCCGCCCCCCGGGGACTAGCGGACAAGGGAAAGCAGTACTTC.

The chain couples TRBV6-5 to TRBJ1-1, with D hard to call. Germline CDR1 MNHEY, CDR2 SVGAGI. This CDR3 has 13 residues. V gave up 1 base and J gave up 1 base, with 4 bases separating them. CDR3 region: CASSYWANTEAFF. The CDR3 DNA is TGTGCCAGCAGTTACTGGGCGAACACTGAAGCTTTCTTT.

The V call is TRBV27, the J call TRBJ2-7; D call uncertain. The CDR3 consists of 12 residues. V lost 6 bases and J 3 bases, leaving 9 bases between the germline ends. CDR1 and CDR2 (germline): MNHEY, SMNVEV (reference sequence). The CDR3 DNA reads TGTGCCAGCAGAAACTCATTCTACGAGCAGTACTTC. It codes for CASRNSFYEQYF.

The chain uses TRBV9 and TRBJ2-5; D may be TRBD1 (5 bases). The V end lost 3 bases, the J end lost 0 bases, and 12 bases lay between the germline ends. Germline CDR1 is SGDLS and CDR2 is YYNGEE. There are 15 residues in the CDR3. The CDR3 nucleotides are TGTGCCAGCAGCGCAACAGGACGGTACCAAGAGACCCAGTACTTC. It specifies CASSATGRYQETQYF.

The chain combines TRBV5-4 with TRBJ2-3; D is unclear. CDR3 size: 16 residues. Germline-derived CDR1 and CDR2 are SGHNT and YYREEE (reference sequence). V was trimmed by 0 bases and J by 2 bases, leaving 13 bases between them. This chain's CDR3 is CASSLVVQASTDTQYF. The DNA of the CDR3 is TGTGCCAGCAGCTTGGTTGTCCAGGCCTCCACAGATACGCAGTATTTT.

This chain uses TRBV2 with TRBJ1-2; D is perhaps TRBD1 (6 bases). The CDR3 has 12 amino acids. Germline-derived CDR1 and CDR2 are SNHLY and FYNNEI. V lost 11 bases to trimming and J lost 7 bases, with 17 bases between them. The DNA of the CDR3 is TGTGCCCGCCTTAAGGGGGATAGTGGCTACACCTTC. It translates to CARLKGDSGYTF.

V gene TRBV28 combines with J gene TRBJ2-2; weak D call: TRBD2 (6 bases). Germline CDR1 is MDHEN and CDR2 is SYDVKM. The CDR3 covers 14 residues. V was clipped by 6 bases and J by 4 bases, with 12 bases between them. The CDR3 nucleotides read TGTGCCAGCAGCTGGGGAGGCGGCACCGGGGAGCTGTTTTTT. Translated: CASSWGGGTGELFF.

The rearrangement uses TRBV6-6 and TRBJ1-2; D is ambiguous. Trimming stripped 7 bases from V and 3 bases from J, with 15 bases between. This CDR3 region has 14 residues. CDR1 is MNHNY, CDR2 SVGAGI, per germline (reference sequence). DNA for the CDR3: TGTGCCAGCACCCTCGACGGCACAGACTATGGCTACACCTTC. Translating it yields CASTLDGTDYGYTF.

The rearrangement links TRBV7-3 to TRBJ2-7; D gene uncertain. V was shortened by 2 bases and J by 5 bases, with 13 bases between the two germline ends. The germline gives CDR1 SGHTA, CDR2 FQGTGA. This CDR3 has 14 residues. CDR3 sequence (DNA): TGTGCCAGCAGCTTACGGCCTCACGACAACGAGCAGTACTTC. This translates into CASSLRPHDNEQYF.

This chain joins TRBV5-1 and TRBJ2-1, with TRBD2 matching 11 bases. The V segment lost 2 bases and the J segment 6 bases; nucleotides outside the gene matches: 7. Germline V gene data show CDR1 as SGHRS and CDR2 as YFSETQ. This CDR3 spans 16 amino acids. CDR3 loop: CASSLLSGGATNEQFF. The CDR3 nucleotides read TGCGCCAGCAGCTTACTTAGCGGGGGGGCGACCAATGAGCAGTTCTTC. The full variable domain, completed using reference TRBV5-1 and TRBJ2-1, is KAGVTQTPRYLIKTRGQQVTLSCSPISGHRSVSWYQQTPGQGLQFLFEYFSETQRNKGNFPGRFSGRQFSNSRSEMNVSTLELGDSALYLCASSLLSGGATNEQFFGPGTRLTVL.

This clone has only one observation. The chain carries TRBV28 and TRBJ1-1, with 8 bases fitting TRBD1. The V segment lost 6 bases and the J segment 1 base; nucleotides outside the gene matches: 4. Germline V gives CDR1 MDHEN, CDR2 SYDVKM. The CDR3 has 14 residues. The CDR3 protein is CASRQGTGNTEAFF. The CDR3 DNA sequence: TGTGCCAGCAGGCAGGGGACAGGGAACACTGAAGCTTTCTTT. Drawing the rest from reference TRBV28 and TRBJ1-1, the complete variable domain is DVKVTQSSRYLVKRTGEKVFLECVQDMDHENMFWYRQDPGLGLRLIYFSYDVKMKEKGDIPEGYSVSREKKERFSLILESASTNQTSMYLCASRQGTGNTEAFFGQGTRLTVV.

This clone was detected only a few times. The chain uses TRBV6-1 and TRBJ2-1; 8 positions match TRBD1. J was trimmed by 1 base and V by 2 bases; bases with no gene match: 1. The germline V gene encodes CDR1 MNHNS and CDR2 SASEGT. There are 15 residues in the CDR3. The CDR3 coding sequence is TGTGCCAGCAGTGAAACAGGGGGTTCCTACAATGAGCAGTTCTTC. Encoded protein: CASSETGGSYNEQFF.

This clone was counted only a few times. This chain connects TRBV28 to TRBJ2-7, with 7 bases matching TRBD1. There are 14 residues in the CDR3. Germline-derived CDR1 and CDR2 are MDHEN and SYDVKM. With V trimmed by 6 bases and J by 0 bases, 5 bases remained unmatched. CDR3 DNA sequence: TGTGCCAGCAGGCAGGGGGTTCTCTCCTACGAGCAGTACTTC. Translating gives CASRQGVLSYEQYF.

V and J are TRBV15 and TRBJ1-3, with a tentative D call TRBD1 (6 bases). V was trimmed by 3 bases and J by 0 bases, leaving 12 bases between them. CDR3 length: 16 amino acids. Germline V gene lookup returns CDR1 LNHNV and CDR2 YYDKDF (reference sequence). CDR3 in amino acids: CATSSLDRLSGNTIYF. CDR3 bases: TGTGCCACCAGCAGCCTCGACAGGCTCTCTGGAAACACCATATATTTT.